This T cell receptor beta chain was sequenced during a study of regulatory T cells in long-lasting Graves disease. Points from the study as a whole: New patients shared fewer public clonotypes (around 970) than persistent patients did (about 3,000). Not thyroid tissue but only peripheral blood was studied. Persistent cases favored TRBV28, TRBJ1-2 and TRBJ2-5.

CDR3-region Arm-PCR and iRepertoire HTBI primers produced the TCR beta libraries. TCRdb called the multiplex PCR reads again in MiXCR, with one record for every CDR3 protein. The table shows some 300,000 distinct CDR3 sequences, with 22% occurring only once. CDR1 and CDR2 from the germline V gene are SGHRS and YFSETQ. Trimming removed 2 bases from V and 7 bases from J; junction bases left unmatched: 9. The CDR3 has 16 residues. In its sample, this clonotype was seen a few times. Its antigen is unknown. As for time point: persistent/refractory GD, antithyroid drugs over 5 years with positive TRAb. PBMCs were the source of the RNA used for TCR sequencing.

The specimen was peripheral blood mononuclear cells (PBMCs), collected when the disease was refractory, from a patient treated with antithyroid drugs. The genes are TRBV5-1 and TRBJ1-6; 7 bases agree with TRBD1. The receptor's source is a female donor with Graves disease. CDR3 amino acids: CASSFRYGQENSPLHF. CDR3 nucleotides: TGCGCCAGCAGCTTCCGATACGGACAGGAGAATTCACCCCTCCACTTT.